This TCR beta chain was found in a study of T cells in localized non-small cell lung cancer (dated by TCRdb to 2018 to 2021). About the study as a whole: T cell repertoires of about 240 early-stage NSCLC patients were analyzed, with tumors being compared against uninvolved tumor-adjacent lungs. The cohort comprised roughly 230 treatment-naïve NSCLC patients with resected, localized lung tumors. A mean age of around 66 years was recorded for the NSCLC patients, of whom roughly 130 were male and some 99 were female. The study at large found these results: Since the design was exploratory, TCR variables were selected using unadjusted p-values with no false-discovery rate correction. Of the top 100 tumor clones, a median of around 57 were detected in paired uninvolved adjacent lung; about 28 were also among that lung's top 100. Longer overall survival was associated with higher blood T cell density, whereas shorter survival was associated with higher adjacent-lung clonality. Uninvolved tumor-adjacent lung showed the highest T cell clonality, higher than tumor, which suggests more focused antigenic responses in the uninvolved tumor-adjacent lung. Multi-region tumor sequencing was not performed, so intratumor heterogeneity could not be excluded.

At diagnosis, tumor, uninvolved tumor-adjacent lung and peripheral blood were collected and then preserved as a mix of FFPE and fresh-frozen material. For TCR repertoire profiling, blood samples were analyzed in the form of peripheral blood mononuclear cells. As concerns this clone: Which antigen it targets is not known. No much larger clonotype is one base removed from it; base qualities were not supplied.

CDR1 and CDR2 are drawn from the germline V gene (reference sequence): LNHDA, SQIVND. There are 15 amino acids in the CDR3, from cysteine to phenylalanine inclusive. Only CDR3 DNA remains: 45 bases, in frame from the first base. Trimming accounts for 6 bases at V and 4 bases at J, while the number of junction bases matched to no gene is 9. The immunoSEQ Assay was used to sequence TCR beta CDR3 regions from DNA. The source study handled its data this way. To compute T cell density, TCR beta template counts were normalized to usable DNA, which was estimated by amplifying housekeeping genes. The preseqR package was used to estimate richness by extrapolating to 400,000 templates for PBMC samples and to 120,000 templates for tissue samples. Clonality was defined as one minus Pielou's evenness. Tissue-enriched TCRs were identified by differential abundance testing using productive amino-acid clonotypes, minimum total count 5 and alpha 0.1. Repertoire overlap between compartments was quantified with the Jaccard Index and Morisita Overlap Index. GLIPH grouped TCR beta CDR3s together with public tetramer-defined viral CDR3s, and a viral motif had to include at least three viral sequences and show V-gene enrichment. TCRdb took over this immuneACCESS table, retaining in-frame rearrangements with V and J assigned. Such tables are incomplete; in checked studies, under half of the missing clones stem from an unresolved V gene, and the remainder is unexplained. V, J and clone size are those of that table, while D and trimming were read from the DNA. Counted in this sample were 45,000 or so clones; approximately 81% of them appeared once. The ten largest account for 17% of the sample.

Here the sequenced sample was peripheral blood mononuclear cells, taken before any cancer treatment. The sequence was obtained from a man aged 40-75 years with stage III lung adenocarcinoma. Recombination joined TRBV19 with TRBJ2-5; TRBD1 agrees with 9 junctional bases. DNA sequence: TGTGCCAGTAGCCTAGGACAGGGGAATCCAGAGACCCAGTACTTC. Its protein product is CASSLGQGNPETQYF.